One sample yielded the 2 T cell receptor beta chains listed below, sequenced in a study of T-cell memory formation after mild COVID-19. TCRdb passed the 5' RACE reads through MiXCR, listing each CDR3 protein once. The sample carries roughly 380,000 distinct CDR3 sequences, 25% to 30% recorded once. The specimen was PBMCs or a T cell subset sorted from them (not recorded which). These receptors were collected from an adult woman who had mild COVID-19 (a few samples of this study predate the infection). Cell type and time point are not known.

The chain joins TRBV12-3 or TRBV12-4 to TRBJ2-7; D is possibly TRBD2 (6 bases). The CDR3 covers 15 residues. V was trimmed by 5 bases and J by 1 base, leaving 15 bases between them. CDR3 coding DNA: TGTGCCAGCAGTCTTCGGGGGTTTCCGTCCTACGAGCAGTACTTC. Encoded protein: CASSLRGFPSYEQYF.

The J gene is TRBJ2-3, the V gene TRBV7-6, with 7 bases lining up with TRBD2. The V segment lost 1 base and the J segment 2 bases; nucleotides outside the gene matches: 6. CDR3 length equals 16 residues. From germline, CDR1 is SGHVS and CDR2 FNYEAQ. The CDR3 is CASSLGPSGNTDTQYF. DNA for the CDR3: TGTGCCAGCAGCTTAGGACCTAGCGGAAACACAGATACGCAGTATTTT.